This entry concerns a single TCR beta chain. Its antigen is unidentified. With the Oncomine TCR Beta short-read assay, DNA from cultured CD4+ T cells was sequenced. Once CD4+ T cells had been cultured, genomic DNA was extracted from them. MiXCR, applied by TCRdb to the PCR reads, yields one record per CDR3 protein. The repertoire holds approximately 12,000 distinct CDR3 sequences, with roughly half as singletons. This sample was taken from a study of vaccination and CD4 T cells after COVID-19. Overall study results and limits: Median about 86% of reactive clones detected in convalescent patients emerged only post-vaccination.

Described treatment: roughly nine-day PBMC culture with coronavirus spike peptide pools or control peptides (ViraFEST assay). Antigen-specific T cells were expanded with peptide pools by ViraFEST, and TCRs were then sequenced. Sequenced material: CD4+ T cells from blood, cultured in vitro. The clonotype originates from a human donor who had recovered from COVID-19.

DNA of the CDR3: TGTGCCAGCAGTGAACATCCCTACGAGCAGTACTTC. Translation gives CASSEHPYEQYF. The chain links TRBV6-1 to TRBJ2-7; D is undetermined. Germline assignment: CDR1 MNHNS and CDR2 SASEGT. The CDR3 is made up of 12 amino acids. V lost 2 bases to trimming and J lost 2 bases, with 4 bases between them.